These 26 T cell receptor beta chains were sequenced from one sample in a study of vaccination and CD4 T cells after COVID-19. The Oncomine TCR Beta short-read assay was applied to DNA of cultured CD4+ T cells. One entry per CDR3 protein results from TCRdb running MiXCR on the PCR reads. The data show 15,000 to 20,000 distinct CDR3 sequences, roughly 77% seen once. The antigens these receptors bind are not known. This sample's treatment: roughly 10-day PBMC culture with coronavirus spike peptide pools or control peptides (ViraFEST assay). Input material: CD4+ T cells from blood, cultured in vitro. These receptors were collected from a human donor who had recovered from COVID-19.

A few counts support this clonotype. The rearrangement links TRBV15 to TRBJ1-1; D gene uncertain. Germline V gene sequence: CDR1 LNHNV, CDR2 YYDKDF (reference sequence). V was trimmed by 8 bases and J by 1 base, leaving 8 bases between them. This CDR3 comprises 12 residues. CDR3 loop: CATGQPNTEAFF. The CDR3 DNA sequence: TGTGCCACCGGGCAGCCGAACACTGAAGCTTTCTTT.

The chain has TRBV7-9 and TRBJ1-4; 9 bases fit TRBD1. From germline, CDR1 is SEHNR and CDR2 FQNEAQ (reference sequence). V lost 7 bases, J lost 12 bases, and 9 bases stayed unmatched. The CDR3 is 13 amino acids. The CDR3 nucleotides read TGTGCCAGCAACCACGGACAGGGGAGGGAACTGTTTTTT. It encodes CASNHGQGRELFF. Supplemented by reference TRBV7-9 and TRBJ1-4, the full variable domain reads DTGVSQNPRHKITKRGQNVTFRCDPISEHNRLYWYRQTLGQGPEFLTYFQNEAQLEKSRLLSDRFSAERPKGSFSTLEIQRTEQGDSAMYLCASNHGQGRELFFGSGTQLSVL.

The V call is TRBV20-1, the J call TRBJ2-3, with D unclear. V was pared by 3 bases and J by 0 bases, with 10 bases between. The germline gives CDR1 DFQATT, CDR2 SNEGSKA (reference sequence). This CDR3 has 14 amino acids. As DNA, the CDR3 is TGCAGTGCTAGTGTGGCTACTAGCACAGATACGCAGTATTTT. Protein: CSASVATSTDTQYF.

The CDR3 nucleotides are TGTGCCATCAGTGAGTCGATTAGTTTTAGCAATCAGCCCCAGCATTTT. Its translation is CAISESISFSNQPQHF. The V gene is TRBV10-3, the J gene TRBJ1-5; D call uncertain. This CDR3 is built from 16 residues. Germline V gene sequence: CDR1 ENHRY, CDR2 SYGVKD. V lost 0 bases and J 0 bases, leaving 9 bases between the germline ends.

This sequence joins TRBV6-1 and TRBJ1-1, with 7 bases fitting TRBD1. The V gene's germline CDR1 is MNHNS and CDR2 SASEGT. This CDR3 comprises 12 residues. After removal of 5 bases from V and 13 bases from J, the junction contained 10 bases not matched to a gene. CDR3 DNA sequence: TGTGCCAGCAGTACGCGACAGGGAAAATGTTTCTTT. It codes for CASSTRQGKCFF.

The chain combines TRBV7-2 with TRBJ2-3; TRBD1 agrees at 7 bases. The CDR3 consists of 14 residues. The trim removed 5 bases at V and 4 bases at J, leaving 6 bases unmatched. Per germline, CDR1 SGHTA and CDR2 FQGNSA. The CDR3 nucleotides are TGTGCCAGCAGCGTCGACAGGGTAGCAGATACGCAGTATTTT. Translating gives CASSVDRVADTQYF.

This clonotype was seen more than once but under ten times. This rearrangement joins TRBV30 to TRBJ2-5; TRBD2 is a possible D gene (6 bases). Germline CDR1 is GTSNPN and CDR2 is SVGIG (reference sequence). V was clipped by 2 bases and J by 5 bases, with 12 bases between them. The CDR3 length is 13 residues. CDR3 protein: CAWSRRGGETQYF. For the CDR3, the DNA is TGTGCCTGGAGTAGGCGGGGCGGGGAGACCCAGTACTTC.

This rearrangement joins TRBV30 to TRBJ2-3; TRBD2 aligns across 11 bases. V lost 6 bases and J lost 2; bases outside the gene matches: 7. The CDR3 length is 15 residues. CDR1 is GTSNPN and CDR2 is SVGIG in the germline V gene (reference sequence). CDR3 DNA sequence: TGTGCCTGCCAGGGACTAGCGGACCTCACAGATACGCAGTATTTT. This gives the protein CACQGLADLTDTQYF.

Notes on this clonotype: The germline gene is not matched at one end of the junction; a read error may be the cause. The V and J genes are TRBV6-5 and TRBJ1-2; D ambiguous. Germline assignment: CDR1 MNHEY and CDR2 SVGAGI. The CDR3 contains 14 residues. Here the CDR3 DNA reads TGTGCCAGCAGTTACTCGAGGACTAACTATGGCTACGCCTTC. Its translation: CASSYSRTNYGYAF.

This chain connects TRBV7-9 to TRBJ1-1; 7 bases align to TRBD1. J was trimmed by 5 bases and V by 6 bases; bases with no gene match: 9. The CDR3 totals 14 residues. Germline CDR1 reads SEHNR; CDR2 reads FQNEAQ (reference sequence). CDR3 region: CASSADREGTEAFF. In DNA form, the CDR3 reads TGTGCCAGCAGTGCCGACAGGGAAGGAACTGAAGCTTTCTTT.

The chain carries TRBV11-2 and TRBJ2-2, with D unresolved. This CDR3 region has 14 residues. The V gene lost 2 bases and the J gene lost 0 bases, with 4 bases spanning the gap. CDR1 and CDR2 from the germline V gene are SGHAT and FQNNGV. The CDR3 here is CASSLKTNTGELFF. Here the CDR3 DNA reads TGTGCCAGCAGCTTAAAGACGAACACCGGGGAGCTGTTTTTT.

This chain connects TRBV29-1 to TRBJ1-5; D gene uncertain. Germline CDR1 and CDR2: SQVTM and ANQGSEA. This CDR3 region has 12 residues. Trimming stripped 6 bases from V and 4 bases from J, with 10 bases between. The DNA of the CDR3 is TGCAGCGTGGTGACGGGAAATCAGCCCCAGCATTTT. This sequence encodes CSVVTGNQPQHF.

This sequence joins TRBV6-1 and TRBJ2-7, with 12 bases identical to TRBD2. J lost 0 bases, V lost 6 bases, and 9 bases had no gene match. The CDR3 has 17 amino acids. CDR1 MNHNS and CDR2 SASEGT come from the germline V gene. The CDR3 loop reads CASSPTSGGFRSYEQYF. Here the CDR3 DNA reads TGTGCCAGCAGCCCGACTAGCGGGGGCTTTCGCTCCTACGAGCAGTACTTC.

The chain uses TRBV20-1 and TRBJ2-5, with TRBD1 matching over 8 bases. Germline V gene lookup returns CDR1 DFQATT and CDR2 SNEGSKA (reference sequence). CDR3 length: 17 amino acids. The trim removed 6 bases at V and 5 bases at J, leaving 20 bases unmatched. Written as DNA, the CDR3 is TGCAGTGCCATAAGACGGGACAGGTCAAGTTTCATGGAGACCCAGTACTTC. Translating gives CSAIRRDRSSFMETQYF.

The gene calls are TRBV20-1 and TRBJ1-2; a weak D match, TRBD1 (6 bases). Germline values: CDR1 DFQATT, CDR2 SNEGSKA (reference sequence). The germline V and J ends were trimmed by 0 bases and 8 bases, with 10 bases remaining between them. This CDR3 comprises 12 residues. CDR3 in amino acids: CSAREAGAGYTF. The CDR3 DNA is TGCAGTGCTAGAGAAGCAGGGGCAGGCTACACCTTC.

This clonotype was counted only a few times. The chain couples TRBV20-1 to TRBJ1-2; possibly TRBD1 for D (5 bases). The CDR3 spans 13 residues. The V end lost 1 base, the J end lost 2 bases, and 8 bases lay between the germline ends. The germline gives CDR1 DFQATT, CDR2 SNEGSKA (reference sequence). In DNA, the CDR3 is TGCAGTGCTAGAGTACAGGAGAACTATGGCTACACCTTC. This gives the protein CSARVQENYGYTF.

The genes are TRBV6-1 and TRBJ1-5, with D possibly matching TRBD1 (6 bases). Germline V CDR1 and CDR2: MNHNS, SASEGT. The CDR3 spans 16 residues. V was pared by 3 bases and J by 4 bases, with 16 bases between. The CDR3 DNA reads TGTGCCAGCAGTGACGCCTGGACAGACGCGAATCAGCCCCAGCATTTT. This sequence encodes CASSDAWTDANQPQHF.

This chain links TRBV7-9 with TRBJ2-7; TRBD1 agrees at 8 bases. The J segment lost 4 bases and the V segment lost 4 bases, leaving 6 bases of the junction unmatched. Looked up from germline, CDR1 is SEHNR and CDR2 is FQNEAQ (reference sequence). CDR3 size: 14 residues. The CDR3 DNA follows: TGTGCCAGCAGCTCGGACAGGGTAGGATACGAGCAGTACTTC. It yields the protein CASSSDRVGYEQYF.

This clonotype showed up just a few times. The chain couples TRBV27 to TRBJ2-5; 9 nucleotides agree with TRBD2. The germline CDR1 and CDR2 sequences are MNHEY and SMNVEV (reference sequence). The CDR3 extends over 16 amino acids. V trimming: 6 bases; J trimming: 0 bases; junction bases outside the gene matches: 8. CDR3 amino acids: CASRPRLAVHQETQYF. The CDR3 DNA follows: TGTGCCAGCAGACCCAGACTAGCGGTCCACCAAGAGACCCAGTACTTC.

V usage is TRBV25-1 and J usage is TRBJ1-1; D may be TRBD1 (5 bases). CDR3 size: 14 residues. With 2 bases removed from V and 4 bases from J, the gap between germline ends came to 11 bases. Germline CDR1 is MGHDK and CDR2 is SYGVNS. CDR3 bases: TGTGCCAGCAGTGAAGAGATAGGGACCACTGAAGCTTTCTTT. Protein product: CASSEEIGTTEAFF.

V is TRBV27 and J is TRBJ2-7, with 10 bases matching TRBD2. J lost 6 bases, V lost 4 bases, and 15 bases had no gene match. The V gene's germline CDR1 is MNHEY and CDR2 SMNVEV (reference sequence). The CDR3 length is 17 residues. The CDR3 region has the DNA TGTGCCAGCAGTTACAACGGCCGGACTAGCGGTGCGGTCGAGCAGTACTTC. Residues: CASSYNGRTSGAVEQYF.

This clonotype was observed once. This chain uses TRBV2 with TRBJ2-5; TRBD2 aligns across 8 bases. This CDR3 comprises 17 residues. Germline CDR1 reads SNHLY; CDR2 reads FYNNEI. The J segment lost 4 bases and the V segment lost 2 bases, leaving 12 bases of the junction unmatched. This CDR3 reads CASSERRLSGIAETQYF. As DNA, the CDR3 is TGTGCCAGCAGTGAAAGGCGCCTTAGCGGGATTGCAGAGACCCAGTACTTC.

J is TRBJ2-7 and V is TRBV19; 10 nucleotides match TRBD1. This CDR3 has 14 residues. The germline V gene encodes CDR1 LNHDA and CDR2 SQIVND (reference sequence). Trimming cost V 3 bases and J 3 bases; bases outside gene matches: 2. The CDR3, as DNA: TGTGCCAGTAGTATTGGGGACAGGGGCTACGAGCAGTACTTC. Its translation: CASSIGDRGYEQYF.

The chain links TRBV10-2 to TRBJ1-1; possibly TRBD1 for D (5 bases). Germline V CDR1 and CDR2: WSHSY, SAAADI. V dropped 3 bases and J dropped 5 bases, with 13 bases sitting between them. The CDR3 runs to 14 residues. The CDR3 DNA follows: TGCGCCAGCAGTGACGGGGACCCTCGAACTGAAGCTTTCTTT. Its protein product is CASSDGDPRTEAFF.

V usage is TRBV27 and J usage is TRBJ1-2; 12 positions agree with TRBD1. CDR3 length: 19 amino acids. In germline, CDR1 is MNHEY, CDR2 SMNVEV (reference sequence). The trim removed 4 bases at V and 8 bases at J, leaving 20 bases unmatched. CDR3 in DNA: TGTGCCAGCAGTTCAGGGACAGGGGGCGCGTGGGGGGTGAAAAGAGGCTACACCTTC. Encoded protein: CASSSGTGGAWGVKRGYTF.

A single count supports this clonotype. The V gene is TRBV7-9, the J gene TRBJ2-5, with TRBD1 identical over 7 bases. From germline, CDR1 is SEHNR and CDR2 FQNEAQ (reference sequence). This CDR3 contains 14 residues. V shed 2 bases, J shed 1 base, and the junction held 1 base outside the gene matches. The CDR3 DNA reads TGTGCCAGCAGCTTACGGGACAGCCAAGAGACCCAGTACTTC. Residues: CASSLRDSQETQYF. The full variable domain, in which reference TRBV7-9 and TRBJ2-5 provide the parts outside the CDR3, is DTGVSQNPRHKITKRGQNVTFRCDPISEHNRLYWYRQTLGQGPEFLTYFQNEAQLEKSRLLSDRFSAERPKGSFSTLEIQRTEQGDSAMYLCASSLRDSQETQYFGPGTRLLVL.